A single TCR beta chain is shown here with its context. This clonotype turned up a few times. This receptor's antigen is unknown. Base qualities were left out, and no much larger clone turns up one base away. This specimen belongs to a study of early T cells in non-severe SARS-CoV-2 infection (dated by TCRdb to the early 2020s). Background for the entire study: Because TCR sequencing was done on bulk RNA from unsorted whole blood, the alpha and beta chains could not be paired.

The paper's findings and limits, for the study overall: Matching against VDJdb was skewed toward anti-spike CD8 responses, likely underestimated virus-specific expansions, and missed private and CD4 specificities.

The study was a case-control design nested within a healthcare worker cohort in London, UK, with weekly nasopharyngeal swab PCR tests and blood sampling. Healthcare workers were recruited between 23 and 31 March 2020, during the week of the UK lockdown, and were followed weekly for up to roughly 15 weeks. Libraries were prepared through 5' RACE. The reads were generated on a NextSeq 500. Unique molecular identifiers were attached to individual cDNA molecules in the TCR library protocol so that sequencing error and PCR bias could be corrected. Both TCR alpha and beta chains were sequenced, and tight co-correlation was observed between alpha and beta sequence abundances in each sample. As for the original processing: Decombinator V4 was used to annotate the V gene, J gene and CDR3 of the TCR sequences. TCRs were defined as expanded if a significant change between any two time points was detected under a Poisson model with p below 0.0001. TCR abundances were normalised to the total number of TCRs sequenced per sample and were expressed as counts per million. MAIT TCRs were defined by TRAV1-2 paired with TRAJ12, TRAJ20 or TRAJ33, and iNKT TCRs by TRAV10 paired with TRAJ18. A search of VDJdb, accessed on 1 November 2021, was run for TCRs annotated to CMV, EBV and SARS-CoV-2, with TCRs annotated for multiple antigens excluded. The public reads were run again by TCRdb, first through fastp at Q25 and then through MiXCR, and only productive beta chains were kept. Every CDR3 protein is listed once, alongside the most common genes and DNA of its rows. These V and J calls originate from TCRdb's pipeline instead of the authors' own analysis. The sample table contains 65,000 to 95,000 distinct CDR3 sequences; only one count was recorded for 12% of them. The ten largest account for about 16% of the sample.

CDR3 length: 14 amino acids, cysteine to phenylalanine. CDR3 DNA only is kept here, 42 bases in frame from base 1. V is cut back by 8 bases and J by 7 bases, with 8 bases in the junction unmatched. CDR1 and CDR2 were assigned from the germline V gene as SGHRS and YFSETQ. The source of this sequence is an adult who was a healthcare worker with PCR-confirmed SARS-CoV-2 infection or an uninfected control (not recorded which). The donor label of this sample is uncertain. The sequenced sample was whole blood, obtained at baseline. Recombination connected TRBV5-1 to TRBJ2-2; 10 central nucleotides agree with TRBD1. The CDR3 reads as follows: CASRQGAKGGELFF. The nucleotide sequence is given as TGCGCCAGTCGACAGGGGGCCAAGGGCGGGGAGCTGTTTTTT.